The TCR beta chain described here comes from a study of blood T cell repertoires in COVID-19. Recovered status applied to Cohort 3 donors who had two consecutive negative PCRs. It also applied to those with clearance or with symptom resolution. In this sample, this clone turned up once. This CDR3 has 15 residues. Germline V gene sequence: CDR1 KGHDR, CDR2 SFDVKD. V dropped 4 bases and J dropped 2; count of bases not matched to a gene: 3. TCRdb keeps only in-frame clones here, not all; method: immunoSEQ multiplex PCR. The repertoire has around 300,000 clones, 88% of them found once; the top ten carry more than 5%.

Sequencing was done on a sample of PBMCs or T cells enriched from blood (not recorded which). This chain joins TRBV24-1 and TRBJ2-5, with 10 bases identical to TRBD2. The receptor was derived from a man between 25 and 39 years old who had recovered from COVID-19. This CDR3 reads CATSEQGLAQETQYF. CDR3 bases: TGTGCCACCAGTGAACAGGGACTAGCGCAAGAGACCCAGTACTTC.